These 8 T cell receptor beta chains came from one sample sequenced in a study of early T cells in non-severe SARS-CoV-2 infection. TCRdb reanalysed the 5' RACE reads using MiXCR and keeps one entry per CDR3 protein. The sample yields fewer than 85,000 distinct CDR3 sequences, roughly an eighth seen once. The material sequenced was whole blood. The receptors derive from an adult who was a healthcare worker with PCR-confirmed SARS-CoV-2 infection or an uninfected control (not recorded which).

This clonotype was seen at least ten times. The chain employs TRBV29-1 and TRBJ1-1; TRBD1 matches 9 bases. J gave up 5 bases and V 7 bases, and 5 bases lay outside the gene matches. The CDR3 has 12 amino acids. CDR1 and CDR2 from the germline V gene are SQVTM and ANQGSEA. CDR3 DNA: TGCAGCGCCGACAGGGGGAGGACTGAAGCTTTCTTT. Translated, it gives CSADRGRTEAFF. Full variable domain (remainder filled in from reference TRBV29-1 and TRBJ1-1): SAVISQKPSRDICQRGTSLTIQCQVDSQVTMMFWYRQQPGQSLTLIATANQGSEATYESGFVIDKFPISRPNLTFSTLTVSNMSPEDSSIYLCSADRGRTEAFFGQGTRLTVV.

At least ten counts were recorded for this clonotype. CDR3 DNA sequence: TGCGCCAGCAGCTGGGATCCGGGGAGCCCCTCGGGAGCTTTCTTT. This codes for CASSWDPGSPSGAFF. The genes are TRBV5-1 and TRBJ1-1; D unresolved. The V gene's germline CDR1 is SGHRS and CDR2 YFSETQ. V lost 3 bases and J lost 10, with 22 bases in between. CDR3 length: 15 amino acids.

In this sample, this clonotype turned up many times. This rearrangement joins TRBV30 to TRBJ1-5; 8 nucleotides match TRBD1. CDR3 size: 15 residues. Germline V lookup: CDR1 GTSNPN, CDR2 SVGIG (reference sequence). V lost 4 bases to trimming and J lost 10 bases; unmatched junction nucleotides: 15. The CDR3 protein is CAWTKGTGRDEPQHF. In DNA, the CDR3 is TGTGCCTGGACGAAGGGGACAGGTCGAGATGAACCCCAGCATTTT.

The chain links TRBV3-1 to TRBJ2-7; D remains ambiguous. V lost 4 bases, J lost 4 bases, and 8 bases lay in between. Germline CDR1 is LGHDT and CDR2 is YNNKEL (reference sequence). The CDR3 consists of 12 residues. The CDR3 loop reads CASSRVEYEQYF. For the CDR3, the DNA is TGTGCCAGCAGCCGGGTTGAATACGAGCAGTACTTC.

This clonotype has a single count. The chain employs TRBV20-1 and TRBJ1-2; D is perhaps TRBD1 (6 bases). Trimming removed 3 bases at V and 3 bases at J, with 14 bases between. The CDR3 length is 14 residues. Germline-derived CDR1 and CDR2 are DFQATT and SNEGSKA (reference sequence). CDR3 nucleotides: TGCAGTGCTAGGGCCAGGGGTGATGACTATGGCTACACCTTC. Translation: CSARARGDDYGYTF.

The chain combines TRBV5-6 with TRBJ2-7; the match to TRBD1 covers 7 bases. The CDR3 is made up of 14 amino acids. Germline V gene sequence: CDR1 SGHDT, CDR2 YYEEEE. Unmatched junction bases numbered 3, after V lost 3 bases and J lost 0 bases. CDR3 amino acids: CASSWGQRSYEQYF. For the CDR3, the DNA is TGTGCCAGCAGCTGGGGACAGCGCTCCTACGAGCAGTACTTC.

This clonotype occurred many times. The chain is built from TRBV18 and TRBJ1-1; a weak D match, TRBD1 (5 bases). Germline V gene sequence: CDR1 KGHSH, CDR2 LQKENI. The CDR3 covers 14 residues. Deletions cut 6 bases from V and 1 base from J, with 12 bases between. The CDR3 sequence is CASSPGQGNTEAFF. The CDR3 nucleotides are TGTGCCAGCTCGCCAGGGCAGGGGAACACTGAAGCTTTCTTT.

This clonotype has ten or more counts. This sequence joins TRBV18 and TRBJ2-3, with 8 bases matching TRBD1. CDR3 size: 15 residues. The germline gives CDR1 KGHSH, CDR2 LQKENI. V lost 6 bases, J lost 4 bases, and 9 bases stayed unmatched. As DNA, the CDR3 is TGTGCCAGCTCCCCCGGACAGGGCGAAGCAGATACGCAGTATTTT. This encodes CASSPGQGEADTQYF.